This section outlines one TCR beta chain sequence together with its context. Germline trimming cut 8 bases from V and 6 bases from J; bases unmatched to any gene: 7. Germline CDR1 reads MNHEY; CDR2 reads SVGAGI. The CDR3 is 14 amino acids. This record comes from a study of blood T cell repertoires in COVID-19. Here immunoSEQ multiplex PCR was the method, and the copy in TCRdb shows in-frame clones only, minus some. The sample has 130,000 or so clones, over 65% seen once; the top ten hold about 4.5%. V is TRBV6-5 and J is TRBJ2-1; the match to TRBD2 covers 10 bases. The clonotype was recovered from a woman aged 70-85 years with acute or convalescent COVID-19. Sample: peripheral blood. The chain's CDR3 is CASSRTSGPNEQFF. DNA for the CDR3: TGTGCCAGCTCAAGGACTAGCGGCCCCAATGAGCAGTTCTTC.